The 25 T cell receptor beta chains below all came from one sample that was sequenced in a study of PD-L1 blockade in urothelial cancer. The table came from immunoSEQ multiplex PCR; TCRdb's copy has only in-frame clones and leaves some out. The table lists 70,000 to 75,000 clones, 84% of them singletons. The time point here: pretreatment peripheral blood. The source was PBMCs, collected around atezolizumab (anti-PD-L1) treatment. All receptors derive from a woman in her seventies with urothelial cancer.

This rearrangement joins TRBV7-9 to TRBJ1-2; 8 bases agree with TRBD1. This CDR3 is 15 amino acids long. The germline gives CDR1 SEHNR, CDR2 FQNEAQ (reference sequence). J gave up 4 bases and V 5 bases, and 9 bases lay outside the gene matches. CDR3 coding DNA: TGTGCCAGCAGCGGACCCATAGGGACAGGCTATGGCTACACCTTC. This gives the protein CASSGPIGTGYGYTF.

This chain uses TRBV7-2 with TRBJ1-1; tentative D call: TRBD1 (6 bases). Deletions cut 2 bases from V and 5 bases from J, with 27 bases between. Germline V lookup: CDR1 SGHTA, CDR2 FQGNSA. The CDR3 is made up of 19 amino acids. The CDR3 loop is CASSLRPPGGARGVTEAFF. As DNA, the CDR3 is TGTGCCAGCAGCTTACGGCCTCCGGGGGGCGCTCGGGGAGTTACTGAAGCTTTCTTT. Filled out from reference TRBV7-2 and TRBJ1-1, the complete variable domain reads GAGVSQSPSNKVTEKGKDVELRCDPISGHTALYWYRQSLGQGLEFLIYFQGNSAPDKSGLPSDRFSAERTGGSVSTLTIQRTQQEDSAVYLCASSLRPPGGARGVTEAFFGQGTRLTVV.

This clone was recorded a few times. V gene TRBV4-2 combines with J gene TRBJ1-3; TRBD1 agrees at 7 bases. V was clipped by 3 bases and J by 0 bases; unmatched bases: 11. Germline V gene data show CDR1 as LGHNA and CDR2 as YNFKEQ. CDR3 length: 18 residues. This CDR3 reads CASSHRKTDRFSGNTIYF. The CDR3 nucleotides are TGTGCCAGCAGCCATAGGAAGACGGACAGGTTCTCTGGAAACACCATATATTTT.

CDR3 loop: CATSRDPAGGFTEAFF. DNA for the CDR3: TGTGCCACCAGCAGAGATCCTGCGGGGGGTTTTACTGAAGCTTTCTTT. The genes are TRBV15 and TRBJ1-1, with a possible D match to TRBD1 (5 bases). V shed 0 bases and J shed 5 bases, with 16 bases lying between them. This CDR3 spans 16 amino acids. The germline gives CDR1 LNHNV, CDR2 YYDKDF (reference sequence).

The gene calls are TRBV6-5 and TRBJ2-3; TRBD2 agrees at 10 bases. Germline-derived CDR1 and CDR2 are MNHEY and SVGAGI. The CDR3 covers 15 residues. Trimming removed 4 bases from V and 2 bases from J; junction bases left unmatched: 3. The CDR3 DNA sequence: TGTGCCAGCAGTTTACTAGCGGGACCCACAGATACGCAGTATTTT. This translates into CASSLLAGPTDTQYF.

The genes are TRBV7-2 and TRBJ2-3; 9 nucleotides agree with TRBD2. The V gene's germline CDR1 is SGHTA and CDR2 FQGNSA. CDR3 length equals 17 residues. The ends lost 0 bases at V and 2 bases at J; junction bases unmatched: 6. CDR3 loop: CASSLARAGGYTDTQYF. The CDR3 nucleotides read TGTGCCAGCAGCTTAGCCCGAGCGGGGGGATACACAGATACGCAGTATTTT.

The chain uses TRBV12-5 and TRBJ2-2; 7 bases are shared with TRBD1. This CDR3 is 15 amino acids long. The V and J ends lost 9 bases and 1 base, in that order; junction bases with no gene match: 8. Germline V gene sequence: CDR1 LGHNT, CDR2 FRNRAP. CDR3 nucleotide sequence: TGTGCTAGGGGGAAACGACAGGGGAACACCGGGGAGCTGTTTTTT. Protein sequence: CARGKRQGNTGELFF.

The rearrangement links TRBV11-2 to TRBJ2-7; 9 bases are a match to TRBD1. This CDR3 has 17 residues. Germline assignment: CDR1 SGHAT and CDR2 FQNNGV. The ends lost 3 bases at V and 3 bases at J; junction bases unmatched: 12. CDR3 DNA: TGTGCCAGCAGCTTCTCTTGGACAGGGGCCCTCTACTACGAGCAGTACTTC. Protein product: CASSFSWTGALYYEQYF.

The chain employs TRBV6-6 and TRBJ1-5; D is possibly TRBD1 (6 bases). The CDR3 is made up of 12 amino acids. Germline loops: CDR1 MNHNY, CDR2 SVGAGI (reference sequence). V was trimmed by 7 bases and J by 6 bases, leaving 10 bases between them. Here the CDR3 reads CASTPGVQPQHF. In nucleotides, the CDR3 is TGTGCCAGCACCCCAGGGGTTCAGCCCCAGCATTTT.

The chain has TRBV29-1 and TRBJ2-7; no firm D call. Germline V lookup: CDR1 SQVTM, CDR2 ANQGSEA. V lost 1 base, J lost 4 bases, and 11 bases lay in between. CDR3 size: 13 residues. The CDR3, as DNA: TGCAGCGTTGAAGTGCCTAATAATTACGAGCAGTACTTC. Translated, it gives CSVEVPNNYEQYF.

This clone showed up just once. The same CDR3 is also encoded by other DNA sequences in this sample. The chain uses TRBV9 and TRBJ2-7; 7 nucleotides align to TRBD1. V was clipped by 0 bases and J by 4 bases; unmatched bases: 4. Germline values: CDR1 SGDLS, CDR2 YYNGEE. CDR3 length: 14 amino acids. The CDR3 DNA reads as TGTGCCAGCAGCGTAGGGCCACAGGGGTACGAGCAGTACTTC. Protein product: CASSVGPQGYEQYF.

The genes are TRBV27 and TRBJ1-5; 9 bases are a match to TRBD1. The CDR3 length is 18 residues. The J segment lost 3 bases and the V segment lost 0 bases, leaving 9 bases of the junction unmatched. Germline V gene data show CDR1 as MNHEY and CDR2 as SMNVEV (reference sequence). In DNA form, the CDR3 reads TGTGCCAGCAGTTTATCCGGGACAGGGATTTGGCCCAATCAGCCCCAGCATTTT. Encoded protein: CASSLSGTGIWPNQPQHF.

The rearrangement links TRBV7-9 to TRBJ1-1, with 7 bases lining up with TRBD1. This CDR3 is built from 13 residues. In germline, CDR1 is SEHNR, CDR2 FQNEAQ (reference sequence). Trimming at V came to 8 bases and at J to 7 bases, leaving 10 bases not matched to a gene. The CDR3 sequence: CASGRGTVNEAFF. The DNA of the CDR3 is TGTGCCAGCGGCCGGGGGACAGTGAATGAAGCTTTCTTT.

The chain is built from TRBV5-1 and TRBJ1-1, with D maybe TRBD1 (5 bases). The CDR3 runs 16 residues. Trimming took off 0 bases at V and 6 bases at J, with 18 bases between the two ends. The V gene's germline CDR1 is SGHRS and CDR2 YFSETQ. This CDR3 reads CASSLAIDPGIPEAFF. CDR3 nucleotide sequence: TGCGCCAGCAGCTTGGCCATCGATCCAGGGATACCTGAAGCTTTCTTT.

This clone was detected only a few times. This chain links TRBV18 with TRBJ2-1; 8 bases match TRBD2. Per the germline V gene, CDR1 is KGHSH and CDR2 is LQKENI. The junction had 5 bases not matched to a gene; V was cut back by 0 bases and J by 4 bases. The CDR3 is 16 residues long. CDR3 sequence: CASSPPSGLGYNEQFF. CDR3 bases: TGTGCCAGCTCACCACCCTCGGGACTAGGGTACAATGAGCAGTTCTTC.

This rearrangement joins TRBV6-1 to TRBJ2-5; 7 positions agree with TRBD2. CDR3 length: 14 residues. V lost 1 base, J lost 5 bases, and 4 bases stayed unmatched. The germline V gene encodes CDR1 MNHNS and CDR2 SASEGT. This CDR3 reads CASSEGLATETQYF. The CDR3 region has the DNA TGTGCCAGCAGTGAAGGACTAGCTACGGAGACCCAGTACTTC.

This chain links TRBV9 with TRBJ2-2; tentatively, D is TRBD2 (6 bases). The CDR3 contains 16 residues. Germline CDR1 reads SGDLS; CDR2 reads YYNGEE. V was shortened by 0 bases and J by 4 bases, with 13 bases between the two germline ends. Here the CDR3 DNA reads TGTGCCAGCAGCGTAGTTGTGGGAGCGGGCACCGGGGAGCTGTTTTTT. Translating gives CASSVVVGAGTGELFF.

The gene calls are TRBV9 and TRBJ2-1, with 8 bases identical to TRBD2. Germline trimming cut 1 base from V and 8 bases from J; bases unmatched to any gene: 8. The V gene's germline CDR1 is SGDLS and CDR2 YYNGEE. The CDR3 has 15 residues. CDR3 residues: CASSVSGGVLDEQFF. DNA of the CDR3: TGTGCCAGCAGCGTATCGGGGGGGGTACTCGATGAGCAGTTCTTC.

This chain joins TRBV6-1 and TRBJ1-1, with 8 bases lining up with TRBD1. Germline V gives CDR1 MNHNS, CDR2 SASEGT. Trimming cost V 4 bases and J 1 base; bases outside gene matches: 5. The CDR3 totals 15 residues. The CDR3 protein is CASSATGVKNTEAFF. The CDR3 nucleotides are TGTGCCAGCAGTGCGACAGGGGTGAAGAACACTGAAGCTTTCTTT.

V gene TRBV11-3 combines with J gene TRBJ2-2; D remains unclear. V shed 5 bases and J shed 8 bases, with 12 bases lying between them. Germline V CDR1 and CDR2: SGHNT, YENEEA. This CDR3 is built from 13 residues. For the CDR3, the DNA is TGTGCCAGCAGCACTGCCTTCTTGGGGGAGCTGTTTTTT. It codes for CASSTAFLGELFF.

This rearrangement joins TRBV4-3 to TRBJ2-7; 11 positions match TRBD2. J was trimmed by 0 bases and V by 0 bases; bases with no gene match: 4. The CDR3 is 17 residues long. The germline V gene encodes CDR1 LGHNA and CDR2 YSLEER. In DNA, the CDR3 is TGCGCCAGCAGCCAAGAGGGAGGACTAGCGGGCTCCTACGAGCAGTACTTC. It specifies CASSQEGGLAGSYEQYF.

CDR3 region: CASSSSGTGGWETQYF. CDR3 coding DNA: TGCGCCAGCAGCTCCTCGGGGACAGGGGGCTGGGAGACCCAGTACTTC. The chain carries TRBV5-1 and TRBJ2-5, with 12 nucleotides matching TRBD1. This CDR3 comprises 16 residues. Germline V gives CDR1 SGHRS, CDR2 YFSETQ. The V and J ends lost 3 bases and 5 bases, in that order; junction bases with no gene match: 8.

The V gene is TRBV9, the J gene TRBJ2-5, with 8 bases that match TRBD2. The CDR3 has 18 residues. Per the germline V gene, CDR1 is SGDLS and CDR2 is YYNGEE. Trimming took 0 bases from V and 4 from J; bases not matched to a gene: 14. The CDR3 coding sequence is TGTGCCAGCAGCGTAGTAAGCGGGGGAGGAGGGGTCGGAGAGACCCAGTACTTC. Its translation is CASSVVSGGGGVGETQYF.

This clone was observed a few times. In DNA form, the CDR3 reads TGTGCCAGCAGCCGAACAAGGAACACTGAAGCTTTCTTT. It translates to CASSRTRNTEAFF. The V call is TRBV5-5, the J call TRBJ1-1; D call uncertain. V lost 4 bases and J lost 1, with 8 bases in between. Germline V gives CDR1 SGHKS, CDR2 YYEKEE (reference sequence). CDR3 length: 13 residues. The variable domain in full, with the rest retrieved from reference TRBV5-5 and TRBJ1-1, is DAGVTQSPTHLIKTRGQQVTLRCSPISGHKSVSWYQQVLGQGPQFIFQYYEKEERGRGNFPDRFSARQFPNYSSELNVNALLLGDSALYLCASSRTRNTEAFFGQGTRLTVV.

The V and J genes are TRBV15 and TRBJ2-3; TRBD2 matches at 9 bases. CDR3 length equals 16 residues. V lost 2 bases, J lost 7 bases, and 10 bases stayed unmatched. Per germline, CDR1 LNHNV and CDR2 YYDKDF (reference sequence). The CDR3 region is CATSRPGVAGAHTQYF. CDR3 coding DNA: TGTGCCACCAGCAGACCCGGGGTAGCGGGGGCCCATACGCAGTATTTT.